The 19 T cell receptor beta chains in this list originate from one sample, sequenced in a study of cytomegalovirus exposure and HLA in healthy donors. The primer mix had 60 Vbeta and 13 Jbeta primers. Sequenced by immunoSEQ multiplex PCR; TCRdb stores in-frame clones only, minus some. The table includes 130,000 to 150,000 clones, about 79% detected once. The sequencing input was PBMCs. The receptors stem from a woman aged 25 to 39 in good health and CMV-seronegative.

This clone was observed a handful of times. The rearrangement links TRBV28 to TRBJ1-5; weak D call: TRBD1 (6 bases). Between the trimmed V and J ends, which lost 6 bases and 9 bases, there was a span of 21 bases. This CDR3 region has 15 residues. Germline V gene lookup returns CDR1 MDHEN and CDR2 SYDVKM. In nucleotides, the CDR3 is TGTGCCAGCAGACCCCTCGCGGGGGCAGTCCGGCCCCAGCATTTT. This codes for CASRPLAGAVRPQHF. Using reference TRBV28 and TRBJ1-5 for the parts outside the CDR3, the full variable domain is DVKVTQSSRYLVKRTGEKVFLECVQDMDHENMFWYRQDPGLGLRLIYFSYDVKMKEKGDIPEGYSVSREKKERFSLILESASTNQTSMYLCASRPLAGAVRPQHFGDGTRLSIL.

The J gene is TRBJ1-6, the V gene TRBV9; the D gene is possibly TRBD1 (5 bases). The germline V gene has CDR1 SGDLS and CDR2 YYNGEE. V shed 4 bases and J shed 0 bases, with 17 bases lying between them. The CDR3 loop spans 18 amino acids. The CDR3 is CASSPGQGISSYNSPLHF. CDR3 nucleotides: TGTGCCAGCAGCCCAGGGCAGGGTATCAGCTCCTATAATTCACCCCTCCACTTT. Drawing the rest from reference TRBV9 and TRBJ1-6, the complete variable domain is DSGVTQTPKHLITATGQRVTLRCSPRSGDLSVYWYQQSLDQGLQFLIQYYNGEERAKGNILERFSAQQFPDLHSELNLSSLELGDSALYFCASSPGQGISSYNSPLHFGNGTRLTVT.

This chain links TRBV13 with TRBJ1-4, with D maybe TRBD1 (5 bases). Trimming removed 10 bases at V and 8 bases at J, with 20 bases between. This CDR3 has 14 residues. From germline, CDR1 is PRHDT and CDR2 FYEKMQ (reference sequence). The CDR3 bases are TGTGCCACCCTAGAGCAGGGTGGTAGGGAAAAACTGTTTTTT. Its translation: CATLEQGGREKLFF. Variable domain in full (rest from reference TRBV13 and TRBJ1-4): AAGVIQSPRHLIKEKRETATLKCYPIPRHDTVYWYQQGPGQDPQFLISFYEKMQSDKGSIPDRFSAQQFSDYHSELNMSSLELGDSALYFCATLEQGGREKLFFGSGTQLSVL.

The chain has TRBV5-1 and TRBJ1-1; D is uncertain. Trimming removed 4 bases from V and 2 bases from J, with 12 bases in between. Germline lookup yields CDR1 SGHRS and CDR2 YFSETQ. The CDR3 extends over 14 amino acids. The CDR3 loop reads CASSKEAANTEAFF. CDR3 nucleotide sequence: TGCGCCAGCAGCAAGGAGGCAGCAAACACTGAAGCTTTCTTT. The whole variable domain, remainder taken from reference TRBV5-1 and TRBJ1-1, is KAGVTQTPRYLIKTRGQQVTLSCSPISGHRSVSWYQQTPGQGLQFLFEYFSETQRNKGNFPGRFSGRQFSNSRSEMNVSTLELGDSALYLCASSKEAANTEAFFGQGTRLTVV.

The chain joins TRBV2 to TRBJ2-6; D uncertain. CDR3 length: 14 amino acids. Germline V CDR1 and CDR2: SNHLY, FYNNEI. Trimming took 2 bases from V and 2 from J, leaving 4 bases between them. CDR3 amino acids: CASSETAGANVLTF. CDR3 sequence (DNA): TGTGCCAGCAGTGAAACAGCTGGGGCCAACGTCCTGACTTTC.

The CDR3 region is CASSRLAESIRGYTF. Written as DNA, the CDR3 is TGTGCCAGCAGCCGATTGGCGGAAAGCATCCGTGGCTACACCTTC. The V call is TRBV5-6, the J call TRBJ1-2, with D unclear. Trimming cost V 4 bases and J 7 bases, with 20 bases left between them. This CDR3 contains 15 residues. The V gene's germline CDR1 is SGHDT and CDR2 YYEEEE.

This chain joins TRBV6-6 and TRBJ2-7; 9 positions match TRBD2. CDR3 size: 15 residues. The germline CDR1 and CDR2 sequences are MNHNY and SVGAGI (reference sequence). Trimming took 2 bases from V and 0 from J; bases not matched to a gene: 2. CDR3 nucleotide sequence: TGTGCCAGCAGTTACGCGACTAGCGGCTCCTACGAGCAGTACTTC. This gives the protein CASSYATSGSYEQYF.

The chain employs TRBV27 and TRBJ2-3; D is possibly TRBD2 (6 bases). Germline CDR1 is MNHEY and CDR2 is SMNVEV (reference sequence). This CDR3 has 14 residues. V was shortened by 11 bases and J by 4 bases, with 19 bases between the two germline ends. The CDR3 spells CASQGWGDADTQYF. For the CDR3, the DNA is TGTGCCTCTCAAGGGTGGGGGGATGCAGATACGCAGTATTTT.

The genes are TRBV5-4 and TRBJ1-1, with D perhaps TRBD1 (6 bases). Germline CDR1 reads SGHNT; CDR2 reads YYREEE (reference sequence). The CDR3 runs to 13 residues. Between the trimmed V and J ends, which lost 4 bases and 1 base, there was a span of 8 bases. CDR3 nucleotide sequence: TGTGCCAGCAGCACGGGACAGAACACTGAAGCTTTCTTT. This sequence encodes CASSTGQNTEAFF.

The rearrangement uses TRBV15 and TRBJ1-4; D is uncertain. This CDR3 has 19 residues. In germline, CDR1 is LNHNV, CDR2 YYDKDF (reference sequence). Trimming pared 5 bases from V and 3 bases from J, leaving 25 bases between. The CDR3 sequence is CATSPPPQIGGQANEKLFF. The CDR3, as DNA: TGTGCCACCAGCCCACCTCCCCAAATCGGTGGTCAGGCTAATGAAAAACTGTTTTTT.

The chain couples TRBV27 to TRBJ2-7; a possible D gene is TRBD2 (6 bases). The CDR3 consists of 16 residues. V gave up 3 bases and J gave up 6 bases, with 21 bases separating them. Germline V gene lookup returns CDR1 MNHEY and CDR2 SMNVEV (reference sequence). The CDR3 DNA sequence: TGTGCCAGCAGTTTGGCTGGAAATCCCCTGGGAGGCGAGCAGTACTTC. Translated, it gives CASSLAGNPLGGEQYF.

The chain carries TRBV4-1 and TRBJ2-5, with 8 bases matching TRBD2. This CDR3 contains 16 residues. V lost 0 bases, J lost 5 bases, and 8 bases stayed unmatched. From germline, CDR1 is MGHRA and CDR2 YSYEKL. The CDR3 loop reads CASSQDPGGAWETQYF. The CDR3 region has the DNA TGCGCCAGCAGCCAAGATCCCGGGGGGGCCTGGGAGACCCAGTACTTC.

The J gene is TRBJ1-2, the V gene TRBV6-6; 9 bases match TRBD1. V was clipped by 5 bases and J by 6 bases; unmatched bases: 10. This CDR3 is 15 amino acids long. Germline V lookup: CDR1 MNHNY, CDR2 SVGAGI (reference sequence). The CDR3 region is CASSILAGTGNGYTF. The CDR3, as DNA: TGTGCCAGCAGTATACTCGCCGGGACAGGGAATGGCTACACCTTC.

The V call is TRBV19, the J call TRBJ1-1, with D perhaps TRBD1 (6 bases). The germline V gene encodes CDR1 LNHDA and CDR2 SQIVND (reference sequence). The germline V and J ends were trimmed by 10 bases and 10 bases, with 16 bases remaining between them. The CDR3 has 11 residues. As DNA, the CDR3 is TGTGCCACCACGGGGGGCCGCAGAGCTTTCTTT. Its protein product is CATTGGRRAFF.

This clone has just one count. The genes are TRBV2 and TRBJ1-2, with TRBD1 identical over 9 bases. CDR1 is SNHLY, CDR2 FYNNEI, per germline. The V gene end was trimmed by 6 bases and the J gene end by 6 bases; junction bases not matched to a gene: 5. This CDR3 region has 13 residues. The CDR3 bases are TGTGCCAGCAGGAGGGACAGGGAAGATGGCTACACCTTC. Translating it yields CASRRDREDGYTF. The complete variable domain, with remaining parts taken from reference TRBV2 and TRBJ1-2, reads EPEVTQTPSHQVTQMGQEVILRCVPISNHLYFYWYRQILGQKVEFLVSFYNNEISEKSEIFDDQFSVERPDGSNFTLKIRSTKLEDSAMYFCASRRDREDGYTFGSGTRLTVV.

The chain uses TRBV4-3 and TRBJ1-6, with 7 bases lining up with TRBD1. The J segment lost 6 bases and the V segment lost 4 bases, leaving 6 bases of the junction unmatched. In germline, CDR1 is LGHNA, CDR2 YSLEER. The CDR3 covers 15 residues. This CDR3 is CASSLDREGNSPLHF. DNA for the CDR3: TGCGCCAGCAGCCTAGACAGGGAGGGTAATTCACCCCTCCACTTT.

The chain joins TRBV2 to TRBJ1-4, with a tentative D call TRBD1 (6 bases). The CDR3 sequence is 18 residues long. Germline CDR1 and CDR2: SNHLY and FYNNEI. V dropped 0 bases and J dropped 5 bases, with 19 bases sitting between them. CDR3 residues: CASSEALLILQGNEKLFF. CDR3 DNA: TGTGCCAGCAGTGAAGCGCTTTTGATATTACAGGGAAATGAAAAACTGTTTTTT.

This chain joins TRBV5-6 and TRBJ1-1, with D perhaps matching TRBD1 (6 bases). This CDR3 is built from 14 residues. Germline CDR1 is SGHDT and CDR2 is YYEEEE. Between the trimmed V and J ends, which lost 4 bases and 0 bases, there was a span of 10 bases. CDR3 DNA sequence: TGTGCCAGCAGCCCCGGGACACTGAACACTGAAGCTTTCTTT. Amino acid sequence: CASSPGTLNTEAFF.

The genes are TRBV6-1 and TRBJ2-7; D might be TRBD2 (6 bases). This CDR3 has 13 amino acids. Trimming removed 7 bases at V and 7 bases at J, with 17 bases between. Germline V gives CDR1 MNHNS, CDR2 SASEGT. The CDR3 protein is CASKTFGSAEQYF. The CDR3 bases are TGTGCCAGCAAGACTTTCGGGAGCGCGGAGCAGTACTTC.